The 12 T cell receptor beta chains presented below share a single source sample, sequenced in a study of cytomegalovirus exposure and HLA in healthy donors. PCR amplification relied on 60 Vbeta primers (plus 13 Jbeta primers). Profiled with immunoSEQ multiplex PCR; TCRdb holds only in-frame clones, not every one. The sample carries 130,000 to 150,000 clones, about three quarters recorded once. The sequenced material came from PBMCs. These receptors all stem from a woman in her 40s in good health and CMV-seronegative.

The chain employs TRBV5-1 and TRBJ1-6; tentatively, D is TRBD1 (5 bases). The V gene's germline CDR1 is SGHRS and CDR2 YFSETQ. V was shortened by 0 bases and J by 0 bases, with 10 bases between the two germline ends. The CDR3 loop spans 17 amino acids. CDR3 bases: TGCGCCAGCAGCTTGGGCGGGGACCCCTCCTATAATTCACCCCTCCACTTT. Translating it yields CASSLGGDPSYNSPLHF. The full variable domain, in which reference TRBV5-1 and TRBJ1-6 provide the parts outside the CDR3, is KAGVTQTPRYLIKTRGQQVTLSCSPISGHRSVSWYQQTPGQGLQFLFEYFSETQRNKGNFPGRFSGRQFSNSRSEMNVSTLELGDSALYLCASSLGGDPSYNSPLHFGNGTRLTVT.

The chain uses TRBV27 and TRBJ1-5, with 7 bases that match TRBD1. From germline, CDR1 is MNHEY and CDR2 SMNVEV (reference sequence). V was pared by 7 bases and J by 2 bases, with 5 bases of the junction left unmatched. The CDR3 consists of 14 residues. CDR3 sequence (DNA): TGTGCCAGCAAACAGGGGACGGGCAATCAGCCCCAGCATTTT. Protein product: CASKQGTGNQPQHF.

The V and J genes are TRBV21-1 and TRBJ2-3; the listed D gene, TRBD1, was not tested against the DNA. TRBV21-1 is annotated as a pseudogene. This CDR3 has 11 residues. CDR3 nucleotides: TGTGCCAGAACAGGGGGAGATACGCAGTATTTT. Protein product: CARTGGDTQYF.

CDR3 DNA sequence: TGTGCCAGCTCACCGACACAACTGAACACTGAAGCTTTCTTT. This sequence encodes CASSPTQLNTEAFF. V gene TRBV18 combines with J gene TRBJ1-1; D unresolved. Germline V gene lookup returns CDR1 KGHSH and CDR2 LQKENI. The V and J ends lost 3 bases and 0 bases respectively, with 8 bases between them. The CDR3 length is 14 residues.

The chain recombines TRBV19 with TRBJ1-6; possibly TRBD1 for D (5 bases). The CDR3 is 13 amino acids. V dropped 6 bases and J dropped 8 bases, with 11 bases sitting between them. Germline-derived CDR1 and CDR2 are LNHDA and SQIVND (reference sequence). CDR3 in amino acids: CASRRRVDSPLHF. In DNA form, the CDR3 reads TGTGCCAGTAGACGCAGGGTGGATTCACCCCTCCACTTT.

For the CDR3, the DNA is TGTGCCAGTAGTATGTATAGCGGGGGGGTTCAAGCAGATACGCAGTATTTT. Its protein product is CASSMYSGGVQADTQYF. This chain uses TRBV19 with TRBJ2-3, with 11 nucleotides matching TRBD2. Germline assignment: CDR1 LNHDA and CDR2 SQIVND (reference sequence). Germline trimming cut 3 bases from V and 4 bases from J; bases unmatched to any gene: 9. The CDR3 spans 17 residues.

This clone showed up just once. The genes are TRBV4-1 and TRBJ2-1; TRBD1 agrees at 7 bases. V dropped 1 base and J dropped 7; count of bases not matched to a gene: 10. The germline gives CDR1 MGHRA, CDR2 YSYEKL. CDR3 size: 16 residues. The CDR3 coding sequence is TGCGCCAGCAGCCAAGTAAGTTTGACAGGGAAAAATGAGCAGTTCTTC. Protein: CASSQVSLTGKNEQFF.

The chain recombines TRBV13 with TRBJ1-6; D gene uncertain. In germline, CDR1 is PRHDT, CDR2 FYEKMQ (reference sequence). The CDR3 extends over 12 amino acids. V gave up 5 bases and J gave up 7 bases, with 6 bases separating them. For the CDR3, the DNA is TGTGCCAGCAGCAGGGAGAATTCACCCCTCCACTTT. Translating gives CASSRENSPLHF.

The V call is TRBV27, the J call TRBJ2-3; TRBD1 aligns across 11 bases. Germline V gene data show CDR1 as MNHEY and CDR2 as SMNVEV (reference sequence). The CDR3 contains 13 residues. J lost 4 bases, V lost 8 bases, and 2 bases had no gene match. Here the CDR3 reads CASGTGGPDTQYF. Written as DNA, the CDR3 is TGTGCCAGCGGGACAGGGGGACCAGATACGCAGTATTTT.

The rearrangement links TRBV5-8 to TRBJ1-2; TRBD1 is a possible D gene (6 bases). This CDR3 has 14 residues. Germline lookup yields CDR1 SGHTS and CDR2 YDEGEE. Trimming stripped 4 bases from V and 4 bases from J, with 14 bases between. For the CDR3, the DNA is TGTGCCAGCAGCCACAGGGTAAACCCCTATGGCTACACCTTC. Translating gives CASSHRVNPYGYTF.

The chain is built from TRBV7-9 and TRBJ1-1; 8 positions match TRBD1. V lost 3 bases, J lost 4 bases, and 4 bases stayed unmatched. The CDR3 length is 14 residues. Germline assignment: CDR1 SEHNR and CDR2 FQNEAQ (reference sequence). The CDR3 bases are TGTGCCAGCAGCTTCGGACAGGGAGCCACTGAAGCTTTCTTT. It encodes CASSFGQGATEAFF.

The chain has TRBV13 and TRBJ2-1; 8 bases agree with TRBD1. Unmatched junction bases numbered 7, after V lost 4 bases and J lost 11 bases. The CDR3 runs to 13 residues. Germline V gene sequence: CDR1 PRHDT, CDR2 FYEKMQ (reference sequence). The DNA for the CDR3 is TGTGCCAGCAGCTCTGGCAGGGGGCCCCAGCAGTTCTTC. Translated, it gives CASSSGRGPQQFF.